The 20 T cell receptor beta chains presented below share a single source sample, sequenced in a study of blood T cell repertoires in COVID-19. The assay was immunoSEQ multiplex PCR, and TCRdb's table has in-frame clones only and misses some. The table includes about 260,000 clones, over 75% detected once. Sequencing was performed on peripheral blood. These receptors originate from a human donor in a cohort sampled during active COVID-19.

The V call is TRBV5-1, the J call TRBJ2-1; the D gene is possibly TRBD1 (5 bases). This CDR3 has 14 amino acids. The V gene's germline CDR1 is SGHRS and CDR2 YFSETQ. Trimming stripped 4 bases from V and 6 bases from J, with 14 bases between. For the CDR3, the DNA is TGCGCCAGCAGCAAGTCTGGGGCTCCCAATGAGCAGTTCTTC. Translation: CASSKSGAPNEQFF.

This sequence joins TRBV7-3 and TRBJ2-7; 9 nucleotides line up with TRBD1. Per the germline V gene, CDR1 is SGHTA and CDR2 is FQGTGA. Unmatched junction bases numbered 17, after V lost 5 bases and J lost 3 bases. CDR3 size: 18 residues. The CDR3 DNA reads TGTGCCAGCAGCCCCCGTCCAAACAGGGGGCGTTTAAACTACGAGCAGTACTTC. Translated: CASSPRPNRGRLNYEQYF.

The CDR3 coding sequence is TGTGCCAGCGGAACAGGGGCTACAGGCGGGGAGCTGTTTTTT. Its translation is CASGTGATGGELFF. The gene calls are TRBV7-3 and TRBJ2-2, with TRBD1 matching 7 bases. This CDR3 has 14 residues. J lost 7 bases, V lost 8 bases, and 10 bases had no gene match. Germline V gene lookup returns CDR1 SGHTA and CDR2 FQGTGA.

The rearrangement joins TRBV11-1 to TRBJ1-6; D remains unclear. The CDR3 covers 13 residues. The V gene lost 5 bases and the J gene lost 7 bases, with 9 bases spanning the gap. CDR1 and CDR2 from the germline V gene are SGHAT and FQDESV (reference sequence). DNA for the CDR3: TGTGCCAGCAGCGCAGACTGGAATTCACCCCTCCACTTT. It is translated as CASSADWNSPLHF.

The chain has TRBV28 and TRBJ2-2; a weak D match, TRBD2 (5 bases). Trimming took off 9 bases at V and 5 bases at J, with 7 bases between the two ends. This CDR3 spans 11 amino acids. In germline, CDR1 is MDHEN, CDR2 SYDVKM. The DNA of the CDR3 is TGTGCCAGTAGAGGGACCGGGGAGCTGTTTTTT. Its protein is CASRGTGELFF.

V and J are TRBV5-1 and TRBJ2-5; possible D gene TRBD2, 5 bases. V was clipped by 0 bases and J by 0 bases, with 9 bases between them. The CDR3 consists of 15 residues. CDR1 and CDR2 (germline): SGHRS, YFSETQ. CDR3 region: CASSLAGSYQETQYF. CDR3 DNA: TGCGCCAGCAGCTTGGCGGGATCGTACCAAGAGACCCAGTACTTC.

CDR3 sequence: CASSLADRNQPQHF. The CDR3 DNA sequence: TGTGCCAGCAGCTTAGCCGATCGGAATCAGCCCCAGCATTTT. The chain recombines TRBV7-6 with TRBJ1-5; D gene ambiguous. The germline gives CDR1 SGHVS, CDR2 FNYEAQ. This CDR3 comprises 14 residues. V gave up 0 bases and J gave up 4 bases, with 7 bases separating them.

V and J are TRBV10-3 and TRBJ2-3; D call uncertain. Trimming took off 6 bases at V and 1 base at J, with 8 bases between the two ends. Germline values: CDR1 ENHRY, CDR2 SYGVKD. This CDR3 is built from 13 residues. DNA of the CDR3: TGTGCCATCAGCGGTACAGGCACAGATACGCAGTATTTT. Protein: CAISGTGTDTQYF.

V gene TRBV18 combines with J gene TRBJ1-2; the D gene is possibly TRBD1 (6 bases). CDR1 is KGHSH, CDR2 LQKENI, per germline. V was cut by 6 bases and J by 2 bases, with 16 bases left in between. The CDR3 contains 15 residues. This CDR3 is CASSRDRMENYGYTF. In nucleotides, the CDR3 is TGTGCCAGCTCCCGCGACAGGATGGAGAACTATGGCTACACCTTC.

The chain links TRBV29-1 to TRBJ2-2; 7 bases are a match to TRBD1. The CDR3 sequence is 16 residues long. J lost 6 bases, V lost 4 bases, and 14 bases had no gene match. Germline V gene data show CDR1 as SQVTM and CDR2 as ANQGSEA. The CDR3 protein is CSVGSEGAPWAGELFF. The CDR3 region has the DNA TGCAGCGTTGGAAGCGAGGGGGCCCCATGGGCCGGGGAGCTGTTTTTT.

This chain connects TRBV28 to TRBJ1-2, with D tentatively TRBD1 (5 bases). This CDR3 has 15 amino acids. Germline V gene sequence: CDR1 MDHEN, CDR2 SYDVKM. Trimming took off 7 bases at V and 4 bases at J, with 19 bases between the two ends. CDR3 coding DNA: TGTGCCAGCAAATTGGGGGGAGCGGGGACCTATGGCTACACCTTC. Protein sequence: CASKLGGAGTYGYTF.

The V call is TRBV5-4, the J call TRBJ2-5; 9 nucleotides line up with TRBD2. The CDR3 consists of 19 residues. Germline loops: CDR1 SGHNT, CDR2 YYREEE (reference sequence). V gave up 0 bases and J gave up 7 bases; unmatched junction bases: 19. In DNA form, the CDR3 reads TGTGCCAGCAGCTTGGTTTTAGGTGGTAGCGGGGGTACTTCGCGGACCCAGTACTTC. Translation gives CASSLVLGGSGGTSRTQYF.

This chain uses TRBV5-4 with TRBJ2-7; TRBD1 agrees at 7 bases. The germline V gene has CDR1 SGHNT and CDR2 YYREEE (reference sequence). The V segment lost 0 bases and the J segment 9 bases; nucleotides outside the gene matches: 9. The CDR3 consists of 14 residues. The CDR3 region is CASSLGQGVVGQYF. The CDR3 nucleotides are TGTGCCAGCAGCTTGGGACAGGGAGTAGTGGGGCAGTACTTC.

The rearrangement links TRBV6-2 or TRBV6-3 to TRBJ1-5, with D tentatively TRBD1 (6 bases). The CDR3 is made up of 14 amino acids. The V end was cut by 3 bases, the J end by 6 bases, with 12 bases between. The germline V gene encodes CDR1 MNHEY and CDR2 SVGEGT. The CDR3 here is CASSYTGLGQPQHF. The CDR3, as DNA: TGTGCCAGCAGTTATACAGGGCTGGGTCAGCCCCAGCATTTT.

In its sample, this clone was seen a few times. The chain links TRBV5-1 to TRBJ2-7; D might be TRBD1 (6 bases). Trimming left V 5 bases short and J 3 bases short, with 9 bases between. Looked up from germline, CDR1 is SGHRS and CDR2 is YFSETQ. This CDR3 region has 12 residues. The CDR3 DNA follows: TGCGCCAGCAGAGGGGGAAACTACGAGCAGTACTTC. This sequence encodes CASRGGNYEQYF.

V usage is TRBV5-1 and J usage is TRBJ1-6; maybe TRBD1 (6 bases). This CDR3 region has 15 residues. V lost 4 bases and J 3 bases, leaving 11 bases between the germline ends. Looked up from germline, CDR1 is SGHRS and CDR2 is YFSETQ. CDR3 amino acids: CASSLPDSYNSPLHF. CDR3 DNA: TGCGCCAGCAGCCTCCCGGACAGCTATAATTCACCCCTCCACTTT.

The V and J genes are TRBV4-1 and TRBJ2-1; 8 bases are shared with TRBD2. This CDR3 has 15 amino acids. V was clipped by 0 bases and J by 7 bases; unmatched bases: 5. CDR1 MGHRA and CDR2 YSYEKL come from the germline V gene. CDR3 DNA sequence: TGCGCCAGCAGCCAAGATAGGACTAGCAGAAATGAGCAGTTCTTC. As protein: CASSQDRTSRNEQFF.

This clone was found once. This chain uses TRBV6-6 with TRBJ1-6; 9 nucleotides agree with TRBD1. The CDR3 runs 17 residues. V lost 5 bases, J lost 2 bases, and 7 bases stayed unmatched. Germline CDR1 and CDR2: MNHNY and SVGAGI (reference sequence). This CDR3 reads CASSPGQGTTYNSPLHF. The CDR3 region has the DNA TGTGCCAGCAGTCCGGGACAGGGTACAACCTATAATTCACCCCTCCACTTT.

The sample holds one count of this clone. The chain is built from TRBV19 and TRBJ2-2; D unresolved. V was trimmed by 0 bases and J by 2 bases, leaving 13 bases between them. The CDR3 has 17 amino acids. CDR1 LNHDA and CDR2 SQIVND come from the germline V gene (reference sequence). The CDR3 nucleotides read TGTGCCAGTAGTATAGATGCTTGGAGTCCTAACACCGGGGAGCTGTTTTTT. Amino acids: CASSIDAWSPNTGELFF.

The chain combines TRBV4-1 with TRBJ2-7, with a tentative D call TRBD2 (6 bases). Per the germline V gene, CDR1 is MGHRA and CDR2 is YSYEKL. The CDR3 sequence is 15 residues long. The V gene lost 0 bases and the J gene lost 1 base, with 10 bases spanning the gap. DNA of the CDR3: TGCGCCAGCAGCCAAGATTCGGGAGAGTCCTACGAGCAGTACTTC. It is translated as CASSQDSGESYEQYF.